The clone carrying this T cell receptor (beta chain) was seen a few times. The antigen is unknown. The CDR3 runs 12 residues. V lost 4 bases to trimming and J lost 9 bases, with 11 bases between them. This sample was included in a study of tissue T cells after allogeneic stem cell transplantation. Sequencing of TCRbeta CDR3 at survey depth gave sequences and template counts. Using immunoSEQ multiplex PCR, the repertoire was profiled, and TCRdb retains in-frame clones only, with some absent. The sample lists thousands of clones, around 64% occurring once. Study conclusions and caveats: Alloreactivity or antigen specificity of tissue TCRs was not determined; some clones might be host cells. Anatomically similar tissues had similar TCR repertoires within each patient.

This sample comprised tissue from the right colon, obtained at autopsy. This receptor was obtained from a male donor at least 60 years old with lung cancer. The chain is built from TRBV12-3 or TRBV12-4 and TRBJ2-3; D is unclear. CDR3 in amino acids: CASSSLESTQYF. The CDR3 coding sequence is TGTGCCAGCAGTTCCCTGGAGTCCACGCAGTATTTT.